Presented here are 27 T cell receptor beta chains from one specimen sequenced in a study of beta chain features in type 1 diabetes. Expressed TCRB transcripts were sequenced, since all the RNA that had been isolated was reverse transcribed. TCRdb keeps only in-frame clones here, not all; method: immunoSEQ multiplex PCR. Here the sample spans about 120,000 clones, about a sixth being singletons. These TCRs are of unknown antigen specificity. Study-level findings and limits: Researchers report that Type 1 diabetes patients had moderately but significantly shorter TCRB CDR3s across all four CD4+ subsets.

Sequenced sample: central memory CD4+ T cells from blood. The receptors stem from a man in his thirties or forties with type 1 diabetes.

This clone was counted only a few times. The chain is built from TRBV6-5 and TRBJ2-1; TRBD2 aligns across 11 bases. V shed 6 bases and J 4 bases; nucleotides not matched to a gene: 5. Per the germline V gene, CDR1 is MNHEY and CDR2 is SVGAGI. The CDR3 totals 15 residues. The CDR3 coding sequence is TGTGCCAGCAGCCTGACTAGCGGGGTATACAATGAGCAGTTCTTC. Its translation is CASSLTSGVYNEQFF.

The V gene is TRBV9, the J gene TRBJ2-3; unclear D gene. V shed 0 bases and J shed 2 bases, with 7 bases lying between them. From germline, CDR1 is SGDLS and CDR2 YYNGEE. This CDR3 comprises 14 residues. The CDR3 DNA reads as TGTGCCAGCAGCGTAGATGTCTACACAGATACGCAGTATTTT. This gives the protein CASSVDVYTDTQYF. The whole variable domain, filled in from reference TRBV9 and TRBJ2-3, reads DSGVTQTPKHLITATGQRVTLRCSPRSGDLSVYWYQQSLDQGLQFLIQYYNGEERAKGNILERFSAQQFPDLHSELNLSSLELGDSALYFCASSVDVYTDTQYFGPGTRLTVL.

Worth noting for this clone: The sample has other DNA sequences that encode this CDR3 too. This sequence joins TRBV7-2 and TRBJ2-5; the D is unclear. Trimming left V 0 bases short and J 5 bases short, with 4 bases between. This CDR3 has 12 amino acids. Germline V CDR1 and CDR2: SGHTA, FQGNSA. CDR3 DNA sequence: TGTGCCAGCAGCTTAGCGAGGGAGACCCAGTACTTC. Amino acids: CASSLARETQYF.

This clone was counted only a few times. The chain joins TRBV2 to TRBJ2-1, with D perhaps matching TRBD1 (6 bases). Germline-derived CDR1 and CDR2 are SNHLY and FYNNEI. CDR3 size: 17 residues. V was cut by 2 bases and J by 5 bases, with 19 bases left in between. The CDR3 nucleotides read TGTGCCAGCAGTGAAAGTCGAGGCGGAAGACAGGACAATGAGCAGTTCTTC. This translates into CASSESRGGRQDNEQFF.

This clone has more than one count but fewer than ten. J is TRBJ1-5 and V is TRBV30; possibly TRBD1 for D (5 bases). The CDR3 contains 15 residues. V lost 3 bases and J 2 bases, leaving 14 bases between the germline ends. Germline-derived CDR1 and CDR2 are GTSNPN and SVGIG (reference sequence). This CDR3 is CAWSAPGRRNQPQHF. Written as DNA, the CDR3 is TGTGCCTGGAGCGCGCCGGGACGTCGCAATCAGCCCCAGCATTTT.

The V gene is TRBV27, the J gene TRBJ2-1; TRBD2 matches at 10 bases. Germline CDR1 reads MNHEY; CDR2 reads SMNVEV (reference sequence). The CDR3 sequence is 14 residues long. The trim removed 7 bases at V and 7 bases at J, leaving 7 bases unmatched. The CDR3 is CASIRLAGANEQFF. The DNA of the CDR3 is TGTGCCAGCATCCGGCTAGCGGGGGCGAATGAGCAGTTCTTC.

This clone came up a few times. The CDR3 bases are TGTGCCAGCAGCTTCAGGGGGCTTGATGGCTACACCTTC. Protein: CASSFRGLDGYTF. The genes are TRBV7-3 and TRBJ1-2, with TRBD1 matching over 8 bases. The germline gives CDR1 SGHTA, CDR2 FQGTGA. The CDR3 loop spans 13 amino acids. The trim removed 3 bases at V and 6 bases at J, leaving 3 bases unmatched. The whole variable domain, filled in from reference TRBV7-3 and TRBJ1-2, reads GAGVSQTPSNKVTEKGKYVELRCDPISGHTALYWYRQSLGQGPEFLIYFQGTGAADDSGLPNDRFFAVRPEGSVSTLKIQRTERGDSAVYLCASSFRGLDGYTFGSGTRLTVV.

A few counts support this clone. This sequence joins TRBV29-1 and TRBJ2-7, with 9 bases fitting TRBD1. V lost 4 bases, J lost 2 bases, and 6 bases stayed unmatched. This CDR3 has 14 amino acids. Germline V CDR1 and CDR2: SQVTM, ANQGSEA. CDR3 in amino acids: CSVVTQGAPYEQYF. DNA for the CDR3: TGCAGCGTTGTCACACAGGGGGCCCCCTACGAGCAGTACTTC.

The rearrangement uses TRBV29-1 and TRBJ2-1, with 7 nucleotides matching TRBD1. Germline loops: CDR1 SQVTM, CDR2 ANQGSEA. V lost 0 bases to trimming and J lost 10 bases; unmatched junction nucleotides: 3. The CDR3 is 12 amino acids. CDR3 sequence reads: CSVEEGTAEQFF. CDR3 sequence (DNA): TGCAGCGTTGAAGAGGGGACAGCGGAGCAGTTCTTC.

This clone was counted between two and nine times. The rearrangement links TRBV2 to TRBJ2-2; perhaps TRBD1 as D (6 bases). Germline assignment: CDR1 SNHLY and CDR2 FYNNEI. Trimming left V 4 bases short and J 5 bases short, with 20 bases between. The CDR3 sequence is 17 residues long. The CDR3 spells CASSGTRGMARTGELFF. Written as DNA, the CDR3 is TGTGCCAGCAGTGGGACCAGGGGAATGGCAAGAACCGGGGAGCTGTTTTTT.

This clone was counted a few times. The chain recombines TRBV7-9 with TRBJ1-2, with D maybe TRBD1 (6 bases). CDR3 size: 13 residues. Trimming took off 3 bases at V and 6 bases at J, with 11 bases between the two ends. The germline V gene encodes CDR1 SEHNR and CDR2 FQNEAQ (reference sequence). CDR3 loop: CASSFQGLDGYTF. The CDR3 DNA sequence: TGTGCCAGCAGCTTCCAGGGGCTGGATGGCTACACCTTC. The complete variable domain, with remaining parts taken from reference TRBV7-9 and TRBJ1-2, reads DTGVSQNPRHKITKRGQNVTFRCDPISEHNRLYWYRQTLGQGPEFLTYFQNEAQLEKSRLLSDRFSAERPKGSFSTLEIQRTEQGDSAMYLCASSFQGLDGYTFGSGTRLTVV.

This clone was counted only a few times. The CDR3: CASSPQDGTHLPYEQYF. CDR3 coding DNA: TGTGCCAGCAGCCCACAAGACGGGACTCATCTCCCCTACGAGCAGTACTTC. The chain uses TRBV7-2 and TRBJ2-7; D is perhaps TRBD2 (6 bases). The germline V gene has CDR1 SGHTA and CDR2 FQGNSA. CDR3 length equals 17 residues. Trimming pared 5 bases from V and 2 bases from J, leaving 22 bases between.

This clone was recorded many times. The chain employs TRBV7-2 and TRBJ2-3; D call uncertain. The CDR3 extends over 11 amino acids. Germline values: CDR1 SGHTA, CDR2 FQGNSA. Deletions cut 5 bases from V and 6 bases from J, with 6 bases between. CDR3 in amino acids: CASSGLDTQYF. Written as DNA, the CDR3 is TGTGCCAGCAGCGGCCTTGATACGCAGTATTTT. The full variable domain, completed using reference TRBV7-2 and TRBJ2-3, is GAGVSQSPSNKVTEKGKDVELRCDPISGHTALYWYRQSLGQGLEFLIYFQGNSAPDKSGLPSDRFSAERTGGSVSTLTIQRTQQEDSAVYLCASSGLDTQYFGPGTRLTVL.

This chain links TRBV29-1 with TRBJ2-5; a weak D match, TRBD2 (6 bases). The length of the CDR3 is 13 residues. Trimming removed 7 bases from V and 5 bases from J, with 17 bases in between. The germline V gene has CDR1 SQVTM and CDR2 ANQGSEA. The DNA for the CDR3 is TGCAGCGCTGACGCGGGGAAGCTGGAGACCCAGTACTTC. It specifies CSADAGKLETQYF.

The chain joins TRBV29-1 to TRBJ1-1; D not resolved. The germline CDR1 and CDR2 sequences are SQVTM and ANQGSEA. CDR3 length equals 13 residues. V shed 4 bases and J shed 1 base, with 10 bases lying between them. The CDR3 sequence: CSVGTPGNTEAFF. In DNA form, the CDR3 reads TGCAGCGTTGGAACCCCAGGGAACACTGAAGCTTTCTTT.

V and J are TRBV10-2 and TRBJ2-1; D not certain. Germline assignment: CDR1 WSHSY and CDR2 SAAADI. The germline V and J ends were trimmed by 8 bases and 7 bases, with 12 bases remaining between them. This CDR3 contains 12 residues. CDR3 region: CASQGNGNEQFF. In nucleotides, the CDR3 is TGCGCCAGCCAAGGGAATGGGAATGAGCAGTTCTTC.

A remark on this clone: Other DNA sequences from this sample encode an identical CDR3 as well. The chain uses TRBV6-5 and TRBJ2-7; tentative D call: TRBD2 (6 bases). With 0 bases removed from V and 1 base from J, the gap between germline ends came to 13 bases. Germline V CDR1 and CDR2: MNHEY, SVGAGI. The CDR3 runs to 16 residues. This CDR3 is CASSYSRTGDSYEQYF. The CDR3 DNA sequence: TGTGCCAGCAGTTACTCCAGGACGGGAGATTCCTACGAGCAGTACTTC.

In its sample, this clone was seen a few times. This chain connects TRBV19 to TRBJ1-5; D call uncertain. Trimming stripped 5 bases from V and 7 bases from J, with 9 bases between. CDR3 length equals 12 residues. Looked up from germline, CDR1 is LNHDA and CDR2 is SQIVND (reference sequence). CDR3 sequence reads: CASSDTHQPQHF. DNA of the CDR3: TGTGCCAGTAGTGATACCCACCAGCCCCAGCATTTT. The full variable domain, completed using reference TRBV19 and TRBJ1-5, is DGGITQSPKYLFRKEGQNVTLSCEQNLNHDAMYWYRQDPGQGLRLIYYSQIVNDFQKGDIAEGYSVSREKKESFPLTVTSAQKNPTAFYLCASSDTHQPQHFGDGTRLSIL.

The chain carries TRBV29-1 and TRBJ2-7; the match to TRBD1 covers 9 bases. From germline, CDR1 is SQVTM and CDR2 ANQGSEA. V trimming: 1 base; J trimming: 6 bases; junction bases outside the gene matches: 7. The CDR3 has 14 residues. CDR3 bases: TGCAGCGTTGAAGTTCAGACAGGGGGGGGCGAGCAGTACTTC. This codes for CSVEVQTGGGEQYF.

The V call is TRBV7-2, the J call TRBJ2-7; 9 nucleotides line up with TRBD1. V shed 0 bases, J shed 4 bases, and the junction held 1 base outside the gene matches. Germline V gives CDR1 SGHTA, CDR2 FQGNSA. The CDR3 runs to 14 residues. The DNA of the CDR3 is TGTGCCAGCAGCTTAGCGGGACAGGGTTACGAGCAGTACTTC. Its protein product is CASSLAGQGYEQYF.

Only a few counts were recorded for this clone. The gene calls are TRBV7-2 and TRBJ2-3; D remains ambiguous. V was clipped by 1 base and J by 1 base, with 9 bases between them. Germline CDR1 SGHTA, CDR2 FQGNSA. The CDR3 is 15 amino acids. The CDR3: CASSLGKIGTDTQYF. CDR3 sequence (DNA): TGTGCCAGCAGCTTAGGGAAGATCGGCACAGATACGCAGTATTTT.

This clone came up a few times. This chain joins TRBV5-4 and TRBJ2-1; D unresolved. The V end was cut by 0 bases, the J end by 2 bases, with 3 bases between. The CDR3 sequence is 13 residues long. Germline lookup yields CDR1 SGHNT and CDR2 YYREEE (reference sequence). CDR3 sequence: CASSLVTYNEQFF. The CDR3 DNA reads TGTGCCAGCAGCTTGGTAACCTACAATGAGCAGTTCTTC.

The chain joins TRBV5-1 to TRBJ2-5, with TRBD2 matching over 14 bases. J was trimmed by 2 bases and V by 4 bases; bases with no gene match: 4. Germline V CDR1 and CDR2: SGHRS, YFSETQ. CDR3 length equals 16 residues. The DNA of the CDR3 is TGCGCCAGCAGCCTCGGGACTAGCGGGGGACAAGAGACCCAGTACTTC. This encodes CASSLGTSGGQETQYF. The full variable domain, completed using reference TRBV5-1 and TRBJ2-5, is KAGVTQTPRYLIKTRGQQVTLSCSPISGHRSVSWYQQTPGQGLQFLFEYFSETQRNKGNFPGRFSGRQFSNSRSEMNVSTLELGDSALYLCASSLGTSGGQETQYFGPGTRLLVL.

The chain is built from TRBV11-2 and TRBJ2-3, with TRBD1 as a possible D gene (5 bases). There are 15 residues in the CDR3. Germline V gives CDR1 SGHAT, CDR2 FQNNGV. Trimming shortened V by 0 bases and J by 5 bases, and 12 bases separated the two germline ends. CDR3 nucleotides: TGTGCCAGCAGCTTAGATGGGGCAGTCGGAGATACGCAGTATTTT. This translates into CASSLDGAVGDTQYF.

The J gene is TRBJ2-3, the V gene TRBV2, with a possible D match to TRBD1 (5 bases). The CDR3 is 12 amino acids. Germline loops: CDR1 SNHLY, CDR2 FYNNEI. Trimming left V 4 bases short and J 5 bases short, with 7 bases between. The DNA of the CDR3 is TGTGCCAGCAGTGTTCAGGGAGATACGCAGTATTTT. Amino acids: CASSVQGDTQYF.

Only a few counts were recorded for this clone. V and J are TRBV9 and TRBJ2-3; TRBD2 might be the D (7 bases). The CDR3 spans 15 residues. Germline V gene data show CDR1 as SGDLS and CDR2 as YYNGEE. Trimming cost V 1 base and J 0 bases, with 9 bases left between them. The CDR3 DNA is TGTGCCAGCAGCGTACGGGGGGCTAGCACAGATACGCAGTATTTT. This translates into CASSVRGASTDTQYF.

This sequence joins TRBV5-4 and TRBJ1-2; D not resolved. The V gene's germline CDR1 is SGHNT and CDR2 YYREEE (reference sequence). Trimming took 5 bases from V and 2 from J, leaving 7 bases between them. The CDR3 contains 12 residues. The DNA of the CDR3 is TGTGCCAGCAGTACGGACAACTATGGCTACACCTTC. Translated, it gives CASSTDNYGYTF.